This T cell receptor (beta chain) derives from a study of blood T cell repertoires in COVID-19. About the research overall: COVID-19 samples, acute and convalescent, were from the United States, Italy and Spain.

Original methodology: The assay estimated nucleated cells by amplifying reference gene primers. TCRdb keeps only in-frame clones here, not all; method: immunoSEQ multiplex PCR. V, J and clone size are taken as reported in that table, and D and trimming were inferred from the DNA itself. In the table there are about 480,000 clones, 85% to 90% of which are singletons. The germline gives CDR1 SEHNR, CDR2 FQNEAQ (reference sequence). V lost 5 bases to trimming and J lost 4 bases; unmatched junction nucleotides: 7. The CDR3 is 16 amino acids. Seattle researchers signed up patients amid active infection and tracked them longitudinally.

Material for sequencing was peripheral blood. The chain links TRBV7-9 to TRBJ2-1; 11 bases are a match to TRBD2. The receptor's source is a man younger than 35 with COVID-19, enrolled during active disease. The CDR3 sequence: CASSPSTSGTYNEQFF. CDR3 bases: TGTGCCAGCAGCCCATCGACTAGCGGGACTTACAATGAGCAGTTCTTC.